Listed here is a single T cell receptor beta chain. Using immunoSEQ multiplex PCR, the repertoire was profiled, and TCRdb retains in-frame clones only, with some absent. The data contain some 460,000 clones, roughly 87% of them singletons. The source of the sample is a study of blood T cell repertoires in COVID-19. Germline CDR1 is SEHNR and CDR2 is FQNEAQ (reference sequence). Trimming pared 1 base from V and 7 bases from J, leaving 17 bases between. The CDR3 has 16 residues. The chain employs TRBV7-9 and TRBJ2-1; D is possibly TRBD1 (6 bases). Sequencing was carried out using PBMCs or T cells enriched from blood (not recorded which). This receptor was obtained from a woman aged 18-30 years who had recovered from COVID-19. The CDR3 sequence: CASSLGDTGTWNEQFF. As DNA, the CDR3 is TGTGCCAGCAGCTTAGGGGACACCGGGACGTGGAATGAGCAGTTCTTC.